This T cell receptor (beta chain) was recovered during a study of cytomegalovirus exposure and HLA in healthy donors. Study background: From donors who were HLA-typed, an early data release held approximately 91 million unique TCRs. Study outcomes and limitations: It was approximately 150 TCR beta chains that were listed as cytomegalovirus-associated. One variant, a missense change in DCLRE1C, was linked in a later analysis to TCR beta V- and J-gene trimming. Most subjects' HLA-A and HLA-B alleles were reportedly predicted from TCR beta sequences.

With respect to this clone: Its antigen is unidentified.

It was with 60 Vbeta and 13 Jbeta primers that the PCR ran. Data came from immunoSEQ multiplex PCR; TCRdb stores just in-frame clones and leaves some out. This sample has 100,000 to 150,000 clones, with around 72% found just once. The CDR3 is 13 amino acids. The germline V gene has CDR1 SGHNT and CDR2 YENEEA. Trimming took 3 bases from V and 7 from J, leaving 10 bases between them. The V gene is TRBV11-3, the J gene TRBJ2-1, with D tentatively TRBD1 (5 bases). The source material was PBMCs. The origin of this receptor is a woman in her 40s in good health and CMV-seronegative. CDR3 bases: TGTGCCAGCAGCTTCAGCCAGGGAAATGAGCAGTTCTTC. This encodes CASSFSQGNEQFF.